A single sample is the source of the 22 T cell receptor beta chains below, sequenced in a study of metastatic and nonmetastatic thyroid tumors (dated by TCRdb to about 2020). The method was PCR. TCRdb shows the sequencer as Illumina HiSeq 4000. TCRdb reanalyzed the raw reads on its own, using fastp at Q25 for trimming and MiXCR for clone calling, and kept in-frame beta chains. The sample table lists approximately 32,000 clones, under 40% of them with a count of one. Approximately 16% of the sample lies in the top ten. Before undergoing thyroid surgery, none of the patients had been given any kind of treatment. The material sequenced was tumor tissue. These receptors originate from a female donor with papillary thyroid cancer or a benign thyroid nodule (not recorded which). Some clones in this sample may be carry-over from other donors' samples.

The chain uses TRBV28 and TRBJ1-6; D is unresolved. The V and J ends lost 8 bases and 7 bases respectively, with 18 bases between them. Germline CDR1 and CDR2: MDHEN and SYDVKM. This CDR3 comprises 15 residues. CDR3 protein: CASSPSEGGNSPLHF. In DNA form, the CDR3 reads TGTGCCAGCTCCCCTTCGGAGGGAGGCAATTCACCCCTCCACTTT.

The CDR3 reads CASSLARAGGANTEAFF. CDR3 DNA sequence: TGCGCCAGCAGCTTGGCCAGGGCAGGGGGGGCGAACACTGAAGCTTTCTTT. The chain recombines TRBV5-1 with TRBJ1-1; 7 nucleotides align to TRBD1. Germline CDR1 SGHRS, CDR2 YFSETQ. This CDR3 has 17 amino acids. With V trimmed by 0 bases and J by 1 base, 9 bases remained unmatched.

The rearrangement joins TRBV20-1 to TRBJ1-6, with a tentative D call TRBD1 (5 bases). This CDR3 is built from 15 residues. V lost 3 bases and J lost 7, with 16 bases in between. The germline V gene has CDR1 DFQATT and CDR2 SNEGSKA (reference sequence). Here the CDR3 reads CSARRQPGGNSPLHF. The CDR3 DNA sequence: TGCAGTGCTAGGAGACAGCCCGGCGGCAATTCACCCCTCCACTTT.

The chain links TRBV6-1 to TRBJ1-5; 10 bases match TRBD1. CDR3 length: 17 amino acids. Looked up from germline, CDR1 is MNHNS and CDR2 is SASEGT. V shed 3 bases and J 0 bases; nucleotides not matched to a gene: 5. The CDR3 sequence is CASSERDRGFSNQPQHF. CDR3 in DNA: TGTGCCAGCAGTGAGAGGGACAGGGGCTTTAGCAATCAGCCCCAGCATTTT.

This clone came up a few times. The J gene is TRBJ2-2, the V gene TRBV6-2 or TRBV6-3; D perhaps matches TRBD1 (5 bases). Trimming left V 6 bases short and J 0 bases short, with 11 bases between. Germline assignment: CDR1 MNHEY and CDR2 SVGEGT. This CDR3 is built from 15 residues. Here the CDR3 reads CASRREQANTGELFF. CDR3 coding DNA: TGTGCCAGCAGAAGGGAACAGGCGAACACCGGGGAGCTGTTTTTT.

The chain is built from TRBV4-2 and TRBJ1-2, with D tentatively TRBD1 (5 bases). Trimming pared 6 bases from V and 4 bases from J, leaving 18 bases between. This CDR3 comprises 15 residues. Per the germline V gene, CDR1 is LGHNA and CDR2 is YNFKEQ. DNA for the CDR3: TGTGCCAGCAGGTCTGATGGGGGAGAAAGCTATGGCTACACCTTC. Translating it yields CASRSDGGESYGYTF.

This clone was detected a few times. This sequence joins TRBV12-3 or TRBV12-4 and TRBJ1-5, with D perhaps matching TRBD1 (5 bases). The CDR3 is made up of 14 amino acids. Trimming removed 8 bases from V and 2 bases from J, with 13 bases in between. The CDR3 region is CASRDSRRNQPQHF. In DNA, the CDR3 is TGTGCCAGCCGAGACAGTAGGCGCAATCAGCCCCAGCATTTT.

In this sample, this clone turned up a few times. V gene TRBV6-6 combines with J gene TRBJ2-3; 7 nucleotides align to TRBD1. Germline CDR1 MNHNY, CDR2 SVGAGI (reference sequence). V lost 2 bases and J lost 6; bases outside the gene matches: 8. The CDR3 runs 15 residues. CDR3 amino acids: CASSYGAQGRDTQYF. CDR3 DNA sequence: TGTGCCAGCAGTTACGGTGCACAGGGGCGGGATACGCAGTATTTT.

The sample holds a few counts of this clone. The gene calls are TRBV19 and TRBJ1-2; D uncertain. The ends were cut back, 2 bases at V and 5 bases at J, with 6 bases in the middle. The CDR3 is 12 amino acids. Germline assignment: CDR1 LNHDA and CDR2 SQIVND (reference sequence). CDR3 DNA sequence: TGTGCCAGTAGTATATCGGGGTATGGCTACACCTTC. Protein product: CASSISGYGYTF.

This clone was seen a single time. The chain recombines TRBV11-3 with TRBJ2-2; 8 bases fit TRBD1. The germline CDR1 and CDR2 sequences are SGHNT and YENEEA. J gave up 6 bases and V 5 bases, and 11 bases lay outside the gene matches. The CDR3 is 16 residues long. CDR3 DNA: TGTGCCAGCAGCACCCAAGGACAGGGCGGCCCCGGGGAGCTGTTTTTT. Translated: CASSTQGQGGPGELFF.

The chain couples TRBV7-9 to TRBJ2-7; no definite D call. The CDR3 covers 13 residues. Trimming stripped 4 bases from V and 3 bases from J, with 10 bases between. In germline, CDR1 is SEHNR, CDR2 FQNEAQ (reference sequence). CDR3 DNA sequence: TGTGCCAGCAGCTCTACCCCGAACTACGAGCAGTACTTC. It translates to CASSSTPNYEQYF.

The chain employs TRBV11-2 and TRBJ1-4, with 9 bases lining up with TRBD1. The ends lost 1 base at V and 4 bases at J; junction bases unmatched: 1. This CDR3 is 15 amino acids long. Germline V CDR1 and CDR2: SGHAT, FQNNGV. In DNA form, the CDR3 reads TGTGCCAGCAGCTTAGGGGACAGGGATAATGAAAAACTGTTTTTT. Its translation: CASSLGDRDNEKLFF.

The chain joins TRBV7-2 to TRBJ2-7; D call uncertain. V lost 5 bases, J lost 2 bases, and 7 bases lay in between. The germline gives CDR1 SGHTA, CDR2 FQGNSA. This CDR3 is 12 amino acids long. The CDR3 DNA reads TGTGCCAGCAGCCCTCCCACCTACGAGCAGTACTTC. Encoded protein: CASSPPTYEQYF. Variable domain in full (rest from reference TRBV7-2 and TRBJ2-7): GAGVSQSPSNKVTEKGKDVELRCDPISGHTALYWYRQSLGQGLEFLIYFQGNSAPDKSGLPSDRFSAERTGGSVSTLTIQRTQQEDSAVYLCASSPPTYEQYFGPGTRLTVT.

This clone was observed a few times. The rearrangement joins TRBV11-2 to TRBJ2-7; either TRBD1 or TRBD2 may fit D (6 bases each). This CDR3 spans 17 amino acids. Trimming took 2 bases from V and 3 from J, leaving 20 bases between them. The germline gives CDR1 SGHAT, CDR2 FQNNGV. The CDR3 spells CASSLKGGSVTHYEQYF. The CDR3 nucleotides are TGTGCCAGCAGCTTAAAGGGGGGAAGCGTGACACACTACGAGCAGTACTTC. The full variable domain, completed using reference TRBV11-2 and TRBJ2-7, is EAGVAQSPRYKIIEKRQSVAFWCNPISGHATLYWYQQILGQGPKLLIQFQNNGVVDDSQLPKDRFSAERLKGVDSTLKIQPAKLEDSAVYLCASSLKGGSVTHYEQYFGPGTRLTVT.

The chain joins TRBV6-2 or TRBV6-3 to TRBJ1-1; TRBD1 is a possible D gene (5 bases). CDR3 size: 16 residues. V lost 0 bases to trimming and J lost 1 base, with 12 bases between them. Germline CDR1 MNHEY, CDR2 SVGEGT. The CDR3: CASSYSIGTGNTEAFF. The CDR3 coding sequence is TGTGCCAGCAGTTACTCGATTGGGACGGGGAACACTGAAGCTTTCTTT.

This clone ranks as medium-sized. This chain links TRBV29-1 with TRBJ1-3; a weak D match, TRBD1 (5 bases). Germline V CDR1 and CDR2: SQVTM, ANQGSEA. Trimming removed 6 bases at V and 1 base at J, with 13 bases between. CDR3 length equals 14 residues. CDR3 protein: CSVGEVGSGNTIYF. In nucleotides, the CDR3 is TGCAGCGTGGGGGAGGTAGGATCTGGAAACACCATATATTTT. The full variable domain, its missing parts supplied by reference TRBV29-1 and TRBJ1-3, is SAVISQKPSRDICQRGTSLTIQCQVDSQVTMMFWYRQQPGQSLTLIATANQGSEATYESGFVIDKFPISRPNLTFSTLTVSNMSPEDSSIYLCSVGEVGSGNTIYFGEGSWLTVV.

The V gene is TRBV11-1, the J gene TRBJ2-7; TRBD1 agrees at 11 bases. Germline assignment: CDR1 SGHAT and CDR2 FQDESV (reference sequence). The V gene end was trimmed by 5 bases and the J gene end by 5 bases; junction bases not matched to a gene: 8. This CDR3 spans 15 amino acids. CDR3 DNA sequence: TGTGCCAGCAGCCCGTGGGACAGGGGGGATCACGAGCAGTACTTC. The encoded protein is CASSPWDRGDHEQYF.

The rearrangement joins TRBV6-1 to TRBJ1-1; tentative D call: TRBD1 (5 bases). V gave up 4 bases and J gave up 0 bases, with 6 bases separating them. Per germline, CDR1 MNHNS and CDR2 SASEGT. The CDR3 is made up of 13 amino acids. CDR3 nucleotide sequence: TGTGCCAGCAGTGTGACAGTGAACACTGAAGCTTTCTTT. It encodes CASSVTVNTEAFF.

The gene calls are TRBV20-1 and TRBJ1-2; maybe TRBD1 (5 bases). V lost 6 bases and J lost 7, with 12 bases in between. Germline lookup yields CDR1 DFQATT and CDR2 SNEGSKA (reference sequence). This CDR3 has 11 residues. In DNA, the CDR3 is TGCAGTGCCCTTAAGGACATTGGCTACACCTTC. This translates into CSALKDIGYTF.

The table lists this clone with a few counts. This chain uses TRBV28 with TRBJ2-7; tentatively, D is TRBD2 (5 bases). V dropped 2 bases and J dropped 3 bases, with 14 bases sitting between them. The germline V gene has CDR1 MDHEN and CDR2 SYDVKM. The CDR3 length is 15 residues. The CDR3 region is CASSLSGGPNYEQYF. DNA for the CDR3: TGTGCCAGCAGTTTAAGCGGCGGTCCCAACTACGAGCAGTACTTC.

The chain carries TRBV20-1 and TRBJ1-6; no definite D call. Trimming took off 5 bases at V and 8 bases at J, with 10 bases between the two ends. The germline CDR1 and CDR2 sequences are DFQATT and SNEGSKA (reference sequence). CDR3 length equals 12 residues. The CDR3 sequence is CSASSSDSPLHF. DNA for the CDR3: TGCAGTGCTTCTTCGTCGGATTCACCCCTCCACTTT.

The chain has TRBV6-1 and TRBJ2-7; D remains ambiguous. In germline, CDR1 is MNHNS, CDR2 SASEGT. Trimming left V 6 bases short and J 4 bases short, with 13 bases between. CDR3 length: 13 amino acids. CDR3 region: CASSLSTEYEQYF. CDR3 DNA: TGTGCCAGCAGCCTTTCGACGGAATACGAGCAGTACTTC.